This TCR beta chain was sequenced during a study of blood T cell repertoires in COVID-19. Study details: Donors in the United States, Italy and Spain gave samples during acute or convalescent COVID-19. From T cells, B-cell-depleted T cells, or PBMCs came the material, which was cDNA or gDNA.

The participants were between about 18 and 90 years old and came from about two dozen US areas. In the original analysis: From reference gene primer amplification, estimates of nucleated cell counts were derived. Sequencing used immunoSEQ multiplex PCR; TCRdb keeps in-frame clones, though not all of them. D and trimming come from the DNA, and the V and J calls and clone size come from that table. The top ten hold roughly 10% of the sample, which has about 180,000 clones, 80% to 90% seen once. The CDR3 is 16 amino acids. Germline V lookup: CDR1 SGHRS, CDR2 YFSETQ. Trimming removed 4 bases at V and 4 bases at J, with 18 bases between.

Specimen: PBMCs or T cells enriched from blood (not recorded which). The J gene is TRBJ2-1, the V gene TRBV5-1; possibly TRBD2 for D (5 bases). This receptor was obtained from a woman younger than 30 who had recovered from COVID-19. CDR3 in amino acids: CASSPLVVGNYNEQFF. CDR3 DNA: TGCGCCAGCAGCCCCCTAGTCGTCGGGAATTACAATGAGCAGTTCTTC.